The subject of this entry is one T cell receptor (beta chain). The data stem from a study of blood T cell repertoires in COVID-19. Study as a whole: In each case, the material was cDNA or gDNA derived from T cells, B-cell-depleted T cells, or PBMCs.

Assay: immunoSEQ multiplex PCR; the TCRdb copy retains only in-frame clones and omits some. Seen here are 56,000 or so clones, about 85% observed once, and the top ten hold around 9.6%. The CDR3 has 15 residues. V shed 6 bases, J shed 2 bases, and the junction held 9 bases outside the gene matches. In germline, CDR1 is SGHAT, CDR2 FQNNGV. The TCR was taken from a human donor in a cohort sampled during active COVID-19. The chain couples TRBV11-2 to TRBJ2-7, with 8 bases identical to TRBD2. The sequencing input was peripheral blood. The CDR3 spells CASSSTSGGAYEQYF. DNA for the CDR3: TGTGCCAGCAGTTCTACTAGCGGAGGGGCCTACGAGCAGTACTTC.